These 13 T cell receptor beta chains share one sample of origin, sequenced in a study of human thymus T cells. Method: immunoSEQ multiplex PCR; TCRdb's copy keeps in-frame clones and lacks some. The sample contains about 60,000 clones, about 94% of which appear only once. The specimen sequenced was blood. Receptors were obtained from a boy under two years old with a congenital heart defect but otherwise immunologically healthy.

J is TRBJ2-4 and V is TRBV19; no clear D gene. The CDR3 spans 15 residues. CDR1 and CDR2 from the germline V gene are LNHDA and SQIVND (reference sequence). Trimming took off 3 bases at V and 4 bases at J, with 13 bases between the two ends. CDR3 in DNA: TGTGCCAGTAGTATGAAAACAGATCTAAAAAACATTCAGTACTTC. Amino acids: CASSMKTDLKNIQYF.

V usage is TRBV6-5 and J usage is TRBJ2-1; D is undetermined. The ends were cut back, 4 bases at V and 6 bases at J, with 10 bases in the middle. The germline V gene has CDR1 MNHEY and CDR2 SVGAGI. This CDR3 is 13 amino acids long. CDR3 amino acids: CASSSHNLNEQFF. The CDR3 nucleotides are TGTGCCAGCAGTTCCCATAATCTCAATGAGCAGTTCTTC.

The CDR3, as DNA: TGTGCCAGCAGCTTCGGGAATGCAGATACGCAGTATTTT. Residues: CASSFGNADTQYF. The J gene is TRBJ2-3, the V gene TRBV5-6; the D gene is possibly TRBD2 (5 bases). The CDR3 runs 13 residues. The germline V gene has CDR1 SGHDT and CDR2 YYEEEE. Deletions cut 2 bases from V and 4 bases from J, with 8 bases between. Full variable domain (missing parts from reference TRBV5-6 and TRBJ2-3): DAGVTQSPTHLIKTRGQQVTLRCSPKSGHDTVSWYQQALGQGPQFIFQYYEEEERQRGNFPDRFSGHQFPNYSSELNVNALLLGDSALYLCASSFGNADTQYFGPGTRLTVL.

The chain carries TRBV7-9 and TRBJ1-1, with TRBD1 as a possible D gene (6 bases). Germline V gives CDR1 SEHNR, CDR2 FQNEAQ (reference sequence). V lost 3 bases, J lost 1 base, and 18 bases lay in between. The CDR3 contains 17 residues. The CDR3 DNA reads TGTGCCAGCAGCTTTCGTGGCCAGGGGCTTGGGAACACTGAAGCTTTCTTT. Amino acids: CASSFRGQGLGNTEAFF.

The rearrangement uses TRBV9 and TRBJ2-5, with D perhaps matching TRBD1 (6 bases). The CDR3 extends over 14 amino acids. Trimming left V 3 bases short and J 3 bases short, with 12 bases between. The V gene's germline CDR1 is SGDLS and CDR2 YYNGEE. CDR3 in DNA: TGTGCCAGCAGCGAAACGACAGGCAAAGAGACCCAGTACTTC. As protein: CASSETTGKETQYF.

The chain recombines TRBV7-2 with TRBJ2-3; no firm D call. CDR1 and CDR2 (germline): SGHTA, FQGNSA. The CDR3 sequence is 15 residues long. Trimming pared 1 base from V and 2 bases from J, leaving 10 bases between. This CDR3 is CASSLGLGDTDTQYF. Here the CDR3 DNA reads TGTGCCAGCAGCTTAGGGCTAGGAGACACAGATACGCAGTATTTT.

The V and J genes are TRBV5-1 and TRBJ2-7; D is uncertain. In germline, CDR1 is SGHRS, CDR2 YFSETQ. CDR3 length: 14 amino acids. V was cut by 0 bases and J by 0 bases, with 7 bases left in between. CDR3 sequence (DNA): TGCGCCAGCAGCTTGGGGCAGACCTCCTACGAGCAGTACTTC. Translating it yields CASSLGQTSYEQYF.

The chain carries TRBV25-1 and TRBJ2-5; 13 positions match TRBD2. In germline, CDR1 is MGHDK, CDR2 SYGVNS. Germline trimming cut 10 bases from V and 7 bases from J; bases unmatched to any gene: 18. The length of the CDR3 is 17 residues. In DNA form, the CDR3 reads TGTGCCACCCGGACTAGCGGGAGAGGGGAAAAGAAAGCGACCCAGTACTTC. It codes for CATRTSGRGEKKATQYF.

The J gene is TRBJ1-5, the V gene TRBV27; tentative D call: TRBD1 (5 bases). Deletions cut 3 bases from V and 5 bases from J, with 14 bases between. In germline, CDR1 is MNHEY, CDR2 SMNVEV (reference sequence). The CDR3 has 15 amino acids. The CDR3 DNA reads as TGTGCCAGCAGTTTTAAGGCGGGCAGGGATCAGCCCCAGCATTTT. Encoded protein: CASSFKAGRDQPQHF.

This clone was seen a handful of times. CDR3 protein: CASSLAGNTEAFF. CDR3 bases: TGTGCCAGCAGCTTAGCAGGGAACACTGAAGCTTTCTTT. The chain couples TRBV13 to TRBJ1-1, with D hard to call. The CDR3 loop spans 13 amino acids. V was clipped by 1 base and J by 1 base, with 4 bases between them. Looked up from germline, CDR1 is PRHDT and CDR2 is FYEKMQ (reference sequence).

This clone appeared a single time. CDR3 coding DNA: TGCGCCAGCAATTTCGATAGCGGGAGGGGAGAGCAGTTCTTC. It translates to CASNFDSGRGEQFF. The chain links TRBV5-1 to TRBJ2-1; 11 nucleotides agree with TRBD2. With 6 bases clipped from V and 10 bases from J, the junction kept 9 bases outside the gene matches. The germline V gene has CDR1 SGHRS and CDR2 YFSETQ. The CDR3 is 14 amino acids.

This clone appeared a single time. V and J are TRBV6-1 and TRBJ2-7; D unresolved. The germline gives CDR1 MNHNS, CDR2 SASEGT. With 0 bases removed from V and 2 bases from J, the gap between germline ends came to 5 bases. The CDR3 is 13 amino acids. In nucleotides, the CDR3 is TGTGCCAGCAGTGAAGCCGCCACCTACGAGCAGTACTTC. As protein: CASSEAATYEQYF.

This clone showed up just once. The DNA of the CDR3 is TGTGCCAGCAGCTTAAGCGGGGGGCCCTACAATGAGCAGTTCTTC. Its protein product is CASSLSGGPYNEQFF. This sequence joins TRBV7-6 and TRBJ2-1; 9 bases are shared with TRBD2. In germline, CDR1 is SGHVS, CDR2 FNYEAQ. The CDR3 runs to 15 residues. Germline trimming cut 2 bases from V and 2 bases from J; bases unmatched to any gene: 1.